This TCR beta chain was captured by sequencing in a study of T cells after yellow fever vaccination. Via MiXCR, TCRdb re-called the 5' RACE reads, giving one row per CDR3 protein. This table holds 140,000 to 150,000 distinct CDR3 sequences, about 6.2% found once. Per germline, CDR1 SQVTM and CDR2 ANQGSEA. Trimming shortened V by 4 bases and J by 7 bases, and 11 bases separated the two germline ends. The length of the CDR3 is 13 residues. The J gene is TRBJ1-6, the V gene TRBV29-1; D may be TRBD1 (6 bases). The source material was CD4+ T cells sorted from PBMCs, sampled 10 days after the yellow fever booster vaccination. The clonotype comes from a man younger than 45 who received the YFV17D yellow fever vaccine. CDR3 DNA: TGCAGCGTTGCTACAGGGACCAATTCACCCCTCCACTTT. Its protein is CSVATGTNSPLHF.